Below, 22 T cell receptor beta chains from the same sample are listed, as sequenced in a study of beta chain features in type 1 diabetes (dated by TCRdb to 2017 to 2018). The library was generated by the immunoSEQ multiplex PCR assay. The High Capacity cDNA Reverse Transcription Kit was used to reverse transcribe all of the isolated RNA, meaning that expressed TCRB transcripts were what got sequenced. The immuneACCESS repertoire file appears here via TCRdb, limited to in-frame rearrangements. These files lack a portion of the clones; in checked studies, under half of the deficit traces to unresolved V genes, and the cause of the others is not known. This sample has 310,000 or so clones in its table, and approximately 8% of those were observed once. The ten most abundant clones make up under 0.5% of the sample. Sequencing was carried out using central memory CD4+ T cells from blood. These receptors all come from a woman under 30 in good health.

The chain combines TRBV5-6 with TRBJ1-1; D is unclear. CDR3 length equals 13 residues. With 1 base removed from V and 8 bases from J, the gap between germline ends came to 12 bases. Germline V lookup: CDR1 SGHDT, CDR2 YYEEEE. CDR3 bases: TGTGCCAGCAGCTTGTCGGGGTCTATCGAAGCTTTCTTT. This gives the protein CASSLSGSIEAFF.

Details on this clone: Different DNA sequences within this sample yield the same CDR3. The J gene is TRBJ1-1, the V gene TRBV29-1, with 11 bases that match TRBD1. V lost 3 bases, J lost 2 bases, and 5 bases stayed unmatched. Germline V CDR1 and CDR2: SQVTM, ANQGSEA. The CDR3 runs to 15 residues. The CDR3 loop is CSVEGQGGANTEAFF. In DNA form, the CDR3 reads TGCAGCGTTGAGGGACAGGGGGGTGCCAACACTGAAGCTTTCTTT.

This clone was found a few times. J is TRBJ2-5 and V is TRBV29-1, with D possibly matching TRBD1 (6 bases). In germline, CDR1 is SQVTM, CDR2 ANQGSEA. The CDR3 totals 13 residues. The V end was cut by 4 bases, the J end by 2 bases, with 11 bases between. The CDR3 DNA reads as TGCAGCGTTGGGTCAGGGGATCAAGAGACCCAGTACTTC. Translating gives CSVGSGDQETQYF.

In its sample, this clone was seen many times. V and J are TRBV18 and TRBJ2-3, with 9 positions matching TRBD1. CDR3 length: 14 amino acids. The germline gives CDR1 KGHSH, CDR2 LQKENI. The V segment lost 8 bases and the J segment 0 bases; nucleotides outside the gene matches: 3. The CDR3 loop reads CASRGTGSTDTQYF. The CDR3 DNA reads TGTGCCAGCCGTGGGACAGGGAGCACAGATACGCAGTATTTT.

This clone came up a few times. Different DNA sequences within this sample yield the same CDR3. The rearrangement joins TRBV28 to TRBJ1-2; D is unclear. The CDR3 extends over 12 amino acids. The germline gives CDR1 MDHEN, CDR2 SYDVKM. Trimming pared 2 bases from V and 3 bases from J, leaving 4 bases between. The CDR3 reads CASSLIDYGYTF. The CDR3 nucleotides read TGTGCCAGCAGTTTAATAGACTATGGCTACACCTTC.

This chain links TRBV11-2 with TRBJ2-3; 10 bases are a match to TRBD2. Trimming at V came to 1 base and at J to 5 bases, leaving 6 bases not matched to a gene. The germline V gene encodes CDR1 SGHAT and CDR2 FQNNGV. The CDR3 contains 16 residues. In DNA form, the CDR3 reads TGTGCCAGCAGCTTAGGGCTAGCGGGAGACGGAGATACGCAGTATTTT. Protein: CASSLGLAGDGDTQYF.

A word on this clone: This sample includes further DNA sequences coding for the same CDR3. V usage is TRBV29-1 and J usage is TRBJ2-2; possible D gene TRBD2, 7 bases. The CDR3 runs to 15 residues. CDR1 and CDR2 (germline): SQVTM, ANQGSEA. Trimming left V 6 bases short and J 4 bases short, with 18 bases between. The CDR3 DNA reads TGCAGCGTGGGGGCTCGGGAGGCCGGCACCGGGGAGCTGTTTTTT. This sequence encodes CSVGAREAGTGELFF.

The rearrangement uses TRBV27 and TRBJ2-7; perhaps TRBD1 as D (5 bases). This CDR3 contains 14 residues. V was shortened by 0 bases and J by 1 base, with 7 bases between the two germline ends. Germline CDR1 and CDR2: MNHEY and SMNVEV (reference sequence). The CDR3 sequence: CASSLSTASYEQYF. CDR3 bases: TGTGCCAGCAGTTTATCGACAGCGTCCTACGAGCAGTACTTC.

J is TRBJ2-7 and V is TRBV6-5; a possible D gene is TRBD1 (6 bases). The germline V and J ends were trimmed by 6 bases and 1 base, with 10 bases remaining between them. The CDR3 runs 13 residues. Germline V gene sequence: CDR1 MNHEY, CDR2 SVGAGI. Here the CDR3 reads CASRETGSYEQYF. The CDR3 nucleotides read TGTGCCAGCAGGGAAACAGGGTCCTACGAGCAGTACTTC.

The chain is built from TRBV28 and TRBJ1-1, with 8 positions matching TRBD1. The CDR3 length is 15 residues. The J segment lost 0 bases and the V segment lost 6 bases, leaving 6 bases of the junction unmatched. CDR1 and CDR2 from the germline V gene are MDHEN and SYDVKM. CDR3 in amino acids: CASRSGGNMNTEAFF. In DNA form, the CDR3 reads TGTGCCAGCAGATCAGGGGGCAATATGAACACTGAAGCTTTCTTT.

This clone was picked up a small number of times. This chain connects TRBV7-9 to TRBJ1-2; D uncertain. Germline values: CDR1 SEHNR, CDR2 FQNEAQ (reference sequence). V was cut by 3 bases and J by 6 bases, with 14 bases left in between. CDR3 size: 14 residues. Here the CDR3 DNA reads TGTGCCAGCAGCTTCTACACAGCGAGGGATGGCTACACCTTC. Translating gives CASSFYTARDGYTF.

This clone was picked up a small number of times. The CDR3 DNA reads TGTGCCAGCAGTGCCCGACTAGCCGAAGCCTACGAGCAGTACTTC. Translated, it gives CASSARLAEAYEQYF. The chain combines TRBV25-1 with TRBJ2-7, with 7 bases matching TRBD2. The J segment lost 2 bases and the V segment lost 4 bases, leaving 8 bases of the junction unmatched. CDR3 length: 15 amino acids. CDR1 and CDR2 from the germline V gene are MGHDK and SYGVNS.

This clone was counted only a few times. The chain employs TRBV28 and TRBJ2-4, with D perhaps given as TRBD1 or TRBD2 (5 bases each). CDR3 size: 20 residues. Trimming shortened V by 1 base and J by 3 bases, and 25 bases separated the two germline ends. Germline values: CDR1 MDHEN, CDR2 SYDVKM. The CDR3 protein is CASSLFYAGLGLAGKNIQYF. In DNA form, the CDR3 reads TGTGCCAGCAGTTTATTTTACGCAGGGTTAGGGCTAGCAGGCAAAAACATTCAGTACTTC.

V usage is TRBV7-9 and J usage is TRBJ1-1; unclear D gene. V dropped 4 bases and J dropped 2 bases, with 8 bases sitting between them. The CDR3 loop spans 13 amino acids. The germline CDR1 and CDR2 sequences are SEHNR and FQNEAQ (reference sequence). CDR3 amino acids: CASSSIRNTEAFF. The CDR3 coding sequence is TGTGCCAGCAGCTCCATTAGAAACACTGAAGCTTTCTTT. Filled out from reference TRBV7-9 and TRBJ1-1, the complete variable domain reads DTGVSQNPRHKITKRGQNVTFRCDPISEHNRLYWYRQTLGQGPEFLTYFQNEAQLEKSRLLSDRFSAERPKGSFSTLEIQRTEQGDSAMYLCASSSIRNTEAFFGQGTRLTVV.

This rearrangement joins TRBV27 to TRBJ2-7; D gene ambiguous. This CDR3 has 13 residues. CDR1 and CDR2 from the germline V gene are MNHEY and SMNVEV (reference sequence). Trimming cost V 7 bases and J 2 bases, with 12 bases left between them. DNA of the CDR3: TGTGCCAGCAAAGGCCAGTGGACCTACGAGCAGTACTTC. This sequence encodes CASKGQWTYEQYF.

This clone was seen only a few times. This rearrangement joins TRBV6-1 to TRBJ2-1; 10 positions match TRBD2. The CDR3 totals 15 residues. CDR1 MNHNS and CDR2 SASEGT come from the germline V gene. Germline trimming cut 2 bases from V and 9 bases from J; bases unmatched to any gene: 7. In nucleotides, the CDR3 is TGTGCCAGCAGTGAAAGCGGGAGGGCCCTCGGTGAGCAGTTCTTC. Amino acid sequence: CASSESGRALGEQFF.

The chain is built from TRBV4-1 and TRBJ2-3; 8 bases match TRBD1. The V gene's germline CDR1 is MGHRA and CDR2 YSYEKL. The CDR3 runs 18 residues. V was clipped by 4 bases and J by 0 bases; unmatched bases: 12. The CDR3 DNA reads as TGCGCCAGCAGCCCAACAGGGGGAGAGGTTTCTAGCACAGATACGCAGTATTTT. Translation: CASSPTGGEVSSTDTQYF.

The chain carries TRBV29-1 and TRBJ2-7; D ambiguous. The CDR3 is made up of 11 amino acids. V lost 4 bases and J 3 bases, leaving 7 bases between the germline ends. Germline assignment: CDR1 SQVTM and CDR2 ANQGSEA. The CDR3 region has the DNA TGCAGCGTTGGAACAGTCTACGAGCAGTACTTC. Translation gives CSVGTVYEQYF.

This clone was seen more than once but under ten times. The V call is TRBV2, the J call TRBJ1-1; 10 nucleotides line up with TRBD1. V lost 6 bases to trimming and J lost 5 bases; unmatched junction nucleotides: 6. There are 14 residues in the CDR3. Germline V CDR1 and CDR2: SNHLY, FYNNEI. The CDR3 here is CASRMTGGVTEAFF. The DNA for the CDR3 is TGTGCCAGCAGAATGACAGGGGGCGTGACTGAAGCTTTCTTT.

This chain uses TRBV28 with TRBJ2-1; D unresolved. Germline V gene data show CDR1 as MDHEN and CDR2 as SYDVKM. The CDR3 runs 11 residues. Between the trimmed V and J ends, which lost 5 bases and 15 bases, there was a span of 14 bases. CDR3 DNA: TGTGCCAGCAGTAAAACGGCACGTCCGTTCTTC. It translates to CASSKTARPFF.

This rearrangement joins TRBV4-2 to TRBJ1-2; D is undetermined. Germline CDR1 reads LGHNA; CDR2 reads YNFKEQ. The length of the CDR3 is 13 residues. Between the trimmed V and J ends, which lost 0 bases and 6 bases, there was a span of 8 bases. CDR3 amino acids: CASSQESSHGYTF. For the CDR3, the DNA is TGTGCCAGCAGCCAAGAGTCCAGCCATGGCTACACCTTC.

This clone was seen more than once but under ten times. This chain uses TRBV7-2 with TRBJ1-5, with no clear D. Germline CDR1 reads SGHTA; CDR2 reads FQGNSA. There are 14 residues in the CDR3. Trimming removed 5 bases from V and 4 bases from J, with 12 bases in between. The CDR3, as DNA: TGTGCCAGCAGCCCAGCTTCGGGAAATCAGCCCCAGCATTTT. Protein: CASSPASGNQPQHF.